These 3 T cell receptor beta chains originate from one sample sequenced in a study of spatial heterogeneity in lung cancer. MiXCR was run by TCRdb on the 5' RACE reads, yielding one entry per CDR3 protein. The sample includes just over 75,000 distinct CDR3 sequences, roughly 8% of them seen just once. Documented time point: sample taken at primary tumor resection. This specimen was PBMCs, taken at surgery. The receptors originated from a male donor with early-stage non-small cell lung cancer.

The V call is TRBV27, the J call TRBJ2-7; TRBD1 matches 10 bases. The length of the CDR3 is 13 residues. Germline values: CDR1 MNHEY, CDR2 SMNVEV (reference sequence). Unmatched junction bases numbered 4, after V lost 7 bases and J lost 4 bases. Here the CDR3 DNA reads TGTGCCAGCACCGGACAGGGGGTATACGAGCAGTACTTC. Amino acids: CASTGQGVYEQYF.

Ten or more counts support this clonotype. The chain joins TRBV20-1 to TRBJ2-6, with TRBD1 matching 9 bases. Trimming took 6 bases from V and 4 from J; bases not matched to a gene: 16. Germline lookup yields CDR1 DFQATT and CDR2 SNEGSKA (reference sequence). This CDR3 has 18 amino acids. CDR3 in amino acids: CSAVPGTGQVTGANVLTF. The CDR3 region has the DNA TGCAGTGCGGTCCCAGGGACAGGGCAAGTTACCGGGGCCAACGTCCTGACTTTC.

This clonotype was counted between two and nine times. The chain employs TRBV12-3 or TRBV12-4 and TRBJ2-7, with D possibly TRBD1 on 5 matching bases. V lost 6 bases and J 3 bases, leaving 18 bases between the germline ends. The CDR3 has 15 amino acids. CDR3 in amino acids: CASSPLFVGDYEQYF. DNA of the CDR3: TGTGCCAGCAGCCCGCTATTCGTAGGGGACTACGAGCAGTACTTC.